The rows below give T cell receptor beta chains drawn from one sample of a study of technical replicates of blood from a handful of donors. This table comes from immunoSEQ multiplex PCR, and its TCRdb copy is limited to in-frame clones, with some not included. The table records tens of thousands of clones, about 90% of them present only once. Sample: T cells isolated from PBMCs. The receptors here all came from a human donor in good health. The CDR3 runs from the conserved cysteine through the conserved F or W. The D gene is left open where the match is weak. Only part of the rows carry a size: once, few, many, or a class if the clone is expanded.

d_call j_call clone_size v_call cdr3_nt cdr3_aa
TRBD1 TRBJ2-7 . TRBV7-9 TGTGCCAGCATCCAGGGGGCAACCTCCTACGAGCAGTACTTC CASIQGATSYEQYF
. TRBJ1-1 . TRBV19 TGTGCCAGTAGTATTCTTGTGAACACTGAAGCTTTCTTT CASSILVNTEAFF
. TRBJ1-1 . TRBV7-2 TGTGCCAGCAGCTTTTTAAACACTGAAGCTTTCTTT CASSFLNTEAFF
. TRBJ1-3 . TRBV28 TGTGCCAGCCTTTCGCGGGTGACCTCTGGAAACACCATATATTTT CASLSRVTSGNTIYF
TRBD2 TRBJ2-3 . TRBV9 TGTGCCAGCAGCGTAGGAAATAGCGGGGTTCCAGATACGCAGTATTTT CASSVGNSGVPDTQYF
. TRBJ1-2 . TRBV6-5 TGTGCCAGCAGTTACGACATGGGAGGGGACTATGGCTACACCTTC CASSYDMGGDYGYTF
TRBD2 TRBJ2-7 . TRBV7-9 TGTGCCAGCTCACCGGGAGGTTACGAGCAGTACTTC CASSPGGYEQYF
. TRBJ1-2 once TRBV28 TGTGCCAGCAGGCAGACACAGGTTTCTGGCTACACCTTC CASRQTQVSGYTF
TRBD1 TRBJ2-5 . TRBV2 TGTGCCAGCAGTGGAGGGGGCATTGGAGAGACCCAGTACTTC CASSGGGIGETQYF
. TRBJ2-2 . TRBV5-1 TGCGCCAGCAGCTTGAGTGCCGGGGCGAACACCGGGGAGCTGTTTTTT CASSLSAGANTGELFF
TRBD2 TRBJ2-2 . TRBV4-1 TGCGCCAGCAGCCAATTAAGAGCGGGAGTAGCCCAAATGGCCGGGGAGCTGTTTTTT CASSQLRAGVAQMAGELFF
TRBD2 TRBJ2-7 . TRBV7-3 TGTGCCAGCAGCTTACTCGGGAGGGGCCACGAGCAGTACTTC CASSLLGRGHEQYF
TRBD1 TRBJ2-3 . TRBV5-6 TGTGCCAGCAGCTCGATAGGGACAGGGGTAACAGATACGCAGTATTTT CASSSIGTGVTDTQYF
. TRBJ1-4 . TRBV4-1 TGCGCCAGCAGCCCCTCCTGGGGTCGGGGTGAAAAACTGTTTTTT CASSPSWGRGEKLFF
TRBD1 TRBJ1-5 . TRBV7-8 TGTGCCAGCAGCTTACAAGGTAGGGGGCTTAACCAGCCCCAGCATTTT CASSLQGRGLNQPQHF
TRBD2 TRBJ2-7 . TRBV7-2 TGTGCCAGCAGCTTACGGCCAGCGGGAGTTGACTACGAGCAGTACTTC CASSLRPAGVDYEQYF
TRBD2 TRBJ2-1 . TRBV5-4 TGTGCCAGCAGCCCTCATAGCGGGAGGGCCCGAAATGAGCAGTTCTTC CASSPHSGRARNEQFF
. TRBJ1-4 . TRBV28 TGTGCCAGTGGAAGGAGGGCAAAACTGTTTTTT CASGRRAKLFF
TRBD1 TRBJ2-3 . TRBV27 TGTGCCAGCCGGACAGGGGGCAGCACAGATACGCAGTATTTT CASRTGGSTDTQYF
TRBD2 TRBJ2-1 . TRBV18 TGTGCCAGCTCACCACCGAGCGGGATCTACAATGAGCAGTTCTTC CASSPPSGIYNEQFF
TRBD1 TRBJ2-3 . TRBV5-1 TGCGCCAGCAGCCAGGGGGACACAGATACGCAGTATTTT CASSQGDTDTQYF
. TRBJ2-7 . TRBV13 TGTGCCAGCAGCTTAATGGGAGGCCGATACGAGCAGTACTTC CASSLMGGRYEQYF
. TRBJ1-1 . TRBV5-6 TGTGCCAGCAGCTTGACAGGGCTAGAGGGAGCTTTCTTT CASSLTGLEGAFF
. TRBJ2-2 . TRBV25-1 TGTGCCAGCAGAGAACAGGTGGGGAGGGGGACCGGGGAGCTGTTTTTT CASREQVGRGTGELFF
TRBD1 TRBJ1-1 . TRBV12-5 TGTGCTAGTGGTACACTAGGGTCCTTATGGGACAGGGGTTCAGAAGCTTTCTTT CASGTLGSLWDRGSEAFF
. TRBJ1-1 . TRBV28 TGTGCCAGCAGTACACCGACAGGTCGGGGCACTGAAGCTTTCTTT CASSTPTGRGTEAFF
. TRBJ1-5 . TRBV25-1 TGTGCCAGCTCCGGAGTGGGAGGCAATCAGCCCCAGCATTTT CASSGVGGNQPQHF
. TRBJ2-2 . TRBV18 TGTGCCAGCTCATCTACTGAGACCGGGGAGCTGTTTTTT CASSSTETGELFF
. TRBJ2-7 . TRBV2 TGTGCCAGCTGTGTCACGGGGGTGGCCTACGAGCAGTACTTC CASCVTGVAYEQYF
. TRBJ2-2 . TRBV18 TGTGCCAGCTCACCTCCAAATTACACCGGGGAGCTGTTTTTT CASSPPNYTGELFF
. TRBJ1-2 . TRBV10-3 TGTGCCATCAGTGAGTCAGGGGAGGCTTCGGATGGCTACACCTTC CAISESGEASDGYTF
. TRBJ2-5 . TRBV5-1 TGCGCCAGCAGCCCCAATCAGGAGACCCAGTACTTC CASSPNQETQYF